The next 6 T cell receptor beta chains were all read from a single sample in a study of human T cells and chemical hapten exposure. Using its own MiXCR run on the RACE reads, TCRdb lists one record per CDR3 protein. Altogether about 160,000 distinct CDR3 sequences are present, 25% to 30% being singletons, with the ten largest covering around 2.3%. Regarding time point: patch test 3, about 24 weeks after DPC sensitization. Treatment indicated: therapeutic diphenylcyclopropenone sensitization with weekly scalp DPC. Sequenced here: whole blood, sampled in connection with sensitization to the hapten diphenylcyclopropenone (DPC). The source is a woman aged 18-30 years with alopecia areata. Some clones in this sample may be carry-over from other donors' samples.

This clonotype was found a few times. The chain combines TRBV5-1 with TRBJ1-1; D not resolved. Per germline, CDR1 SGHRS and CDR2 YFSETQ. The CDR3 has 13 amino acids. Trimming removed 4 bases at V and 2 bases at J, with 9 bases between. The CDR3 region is CASSPFINTEAFF. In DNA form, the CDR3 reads TGCGCCAGCAGCCCCTTTATTAACACTGAAGCTTTCTTT.

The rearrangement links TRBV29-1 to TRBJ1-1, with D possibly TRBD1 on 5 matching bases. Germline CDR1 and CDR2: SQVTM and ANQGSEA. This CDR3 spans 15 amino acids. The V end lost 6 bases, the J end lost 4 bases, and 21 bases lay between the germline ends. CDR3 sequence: CSVRTRGDVFTEAFF. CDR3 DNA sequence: TGCAGCGTGAGGACGCGGGGGGATGTGTTCACTGAAGCTTTCTTT.

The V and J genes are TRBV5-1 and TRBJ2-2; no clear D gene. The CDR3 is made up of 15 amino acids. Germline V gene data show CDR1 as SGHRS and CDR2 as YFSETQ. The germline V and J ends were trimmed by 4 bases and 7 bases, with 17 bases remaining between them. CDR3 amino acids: CASSIQSNLGGELFF. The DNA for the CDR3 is TGCGCCAGCAGCATTCAGAGCAACCTGGGCGGGGAGCTGTTTTTT.

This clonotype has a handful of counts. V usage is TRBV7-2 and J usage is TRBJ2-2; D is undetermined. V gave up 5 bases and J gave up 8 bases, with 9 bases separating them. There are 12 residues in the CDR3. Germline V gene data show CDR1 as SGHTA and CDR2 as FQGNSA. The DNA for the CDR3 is TGTGCCAGCAGCCCTCCGAGGGGGGAGCTGTTTTTT. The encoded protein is CASSPPRGELFF.

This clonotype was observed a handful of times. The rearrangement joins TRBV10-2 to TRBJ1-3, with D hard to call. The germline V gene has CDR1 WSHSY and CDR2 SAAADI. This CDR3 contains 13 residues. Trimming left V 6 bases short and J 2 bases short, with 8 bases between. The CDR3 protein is CASREDPGNTIYF. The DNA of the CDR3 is TGCGCCAGCAGGGAAGACCCTGGAAACACCATATATTTT.

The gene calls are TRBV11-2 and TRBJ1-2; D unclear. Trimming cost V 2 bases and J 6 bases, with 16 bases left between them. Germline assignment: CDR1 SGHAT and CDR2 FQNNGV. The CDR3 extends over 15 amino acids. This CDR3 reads CASSLRDTWGDGYTF. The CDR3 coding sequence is TGTGCCAGCAGCTTACGAGACACCTGGGGAGATGGCTACACCTTC.